This TCR beta chain was observed in a study of shared clonotypes between healthy human individuals. Study information: Per-donor plates numbered three CD4 naive, three CD4 memory, two CD8 naive and one CD8 memory.

Study conclusions and caveats: Sorted-subset sequencing was shown by rarefaction to be incomplete despite large depth.

Sorted subsets were amplified in replicate PCRs using around 0.2 ug DNA, roughly 30,000 T cell genomes. Original processing notes: Filtering differed for immunoSEQ, which gave only junction sequences without quality scores. Method: immunoSEQ multiplex PCR; TCRdb's copy keeps in-frame clones and lacks some. The V and J calls and clone size were taken over from that table, and D and trimming were inferred from the DNA. The table records under 700,000 clones, around 96% of them present only once. Notes on this clone: The antigen is unknown.

Terminally differentiated effector memory CD45RA+ cells were left out of the naive CD8 fraction, which was CD45RO-negative and positively selected for CCR7. Trimming pared 0 bases from V and 0 bases from J, leaving 11 bases between. Germline V lookup: CDR1 LGHNA, CDR2 YNFKEQ. This CDR3 is built from 16 residues. Sequencing was performed on naive CD8+ T cells sorted from blood. The V call is TRBV4-2, the J call TRBJ1-2, with D maybe TRBD1 (5 bases). This sequence originates from a woman younger than 45 in good health. CDR3 sequence (DNA): TGTGCCAGCAGCCAAGATATCTCGGGGGCTAACTATGGCTACACCTTC. Translated, it gives CASSQDISGANYGYTF.